This T cell receptor (beta chain) is from a study of cytomegalovirus exposure and HLA in healthy donors. Only one count was recorded for this clone. No antigen is known for it. With 60 Vbeta and 13 Jbeta primers, the PCR was carried out. The protocol was immunoSEQ multiplex PCR, while the TCRdb copy is restricted to in-frame clones and leaves out a portion. Among about 150,000 clones listed, about 66% were seen once. General study results and limits: An Asian-associated ancestry cluster reportedly showed fewer N-insertions than the approximately 650-donor mean in a later analysis. In vitro data verified a few CMV-associated chains as specific for CMV antigens. Highest at DRB1 and lowest at HLA-C, TCR association rates differed among HLA loci in a later analysis.

The clonotype comes from a male donor in good health and CMV-seronegative. The sequencing input was PBMCs.

CDR3: CASSSDGFTGDYGYTF. In DNA, the CDR3 is TGTGCCAGCAGCTCCGACGGGTTTACAGGGGACTATGGCTACACCTTC. The chain combines TRBV28 with TRBJ1-2; 7 bases align to TRBD1. Unmatched junction bases numbered 13, after V lost 6 bases and J lost 3 bases. Germline CDR1 MDHEN, CDR2 SYDVKM. The CDR3 is made up of 16 amino acids.